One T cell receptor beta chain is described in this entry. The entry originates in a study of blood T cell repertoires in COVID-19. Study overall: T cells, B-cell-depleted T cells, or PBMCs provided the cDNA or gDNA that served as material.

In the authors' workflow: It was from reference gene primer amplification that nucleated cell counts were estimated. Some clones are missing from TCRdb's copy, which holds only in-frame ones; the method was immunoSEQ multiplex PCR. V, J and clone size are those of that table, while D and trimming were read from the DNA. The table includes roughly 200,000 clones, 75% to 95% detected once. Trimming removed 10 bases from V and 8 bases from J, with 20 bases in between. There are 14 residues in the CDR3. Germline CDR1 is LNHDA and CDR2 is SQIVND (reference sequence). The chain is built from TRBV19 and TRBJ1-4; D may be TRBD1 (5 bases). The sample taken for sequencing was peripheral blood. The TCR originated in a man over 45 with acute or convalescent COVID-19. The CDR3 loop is CATSRQKWSEKLFF. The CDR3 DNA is TGTGCCACTTCGCGACAGAAATGGTCGGAAAAACTGTTTTTT. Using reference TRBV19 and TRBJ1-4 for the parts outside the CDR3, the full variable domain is DGGITQSPKYLFRKEGQNVTLSCEQNLNHDAMYWYRQDPGQGLRLIYYSQIVNDFQKGDIAEGYSVSREKKESFPLTVTSAQKNPTAFYLCATSRQKWSEKLFFGSGTQLSVL.